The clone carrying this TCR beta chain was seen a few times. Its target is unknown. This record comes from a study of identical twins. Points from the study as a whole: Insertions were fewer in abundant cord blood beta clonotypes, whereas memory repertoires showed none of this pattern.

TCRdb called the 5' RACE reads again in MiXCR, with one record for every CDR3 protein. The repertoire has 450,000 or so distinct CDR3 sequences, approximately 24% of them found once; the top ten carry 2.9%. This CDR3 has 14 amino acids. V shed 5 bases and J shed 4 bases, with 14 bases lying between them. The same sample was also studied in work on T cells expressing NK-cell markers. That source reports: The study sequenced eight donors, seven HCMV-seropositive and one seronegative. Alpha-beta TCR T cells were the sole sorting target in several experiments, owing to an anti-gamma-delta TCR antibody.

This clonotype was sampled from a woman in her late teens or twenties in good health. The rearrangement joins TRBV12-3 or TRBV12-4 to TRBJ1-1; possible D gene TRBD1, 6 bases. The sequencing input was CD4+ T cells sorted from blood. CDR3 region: CASSVDSGATEAFF. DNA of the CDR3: TGTGCCAGCAGTGTGGACAGTGGGGCCACTGAAGCTTTCTTT.